A single sample is the source of the 5 T cell receptor beta chains below, sequenced in a study of T cells in Graves' hyperthyroidism and ophthalmopathy. RNA transcripts provided the source from which TCR beta CDR3 regions were amplified. A set of HTBI primers served as the primers for a first-round RT-PCR of the TCR CDR3. TCRdb reanalysed the multiplex PCR reads using MiXCR and keeps one entry per CDR3 protein. The table shows 400,000 to 600,000 distinct CDR3 sequences, with 15% to 20% occurring only once. What was sequenced was blood. The receptors were gathered from a woman in her twenties or thirties with Graves' ophthalmopathy.

This clonotype was seen many times. The rearrangement links TRBV20-1 to TRBJ2-3; 8 bases fit TRBD2. The CDR3 is 14 amino acids. V gave up 6 bases and J gave up 5 bases; unmatched junction bases: 10. In germline, CDR1 is DFQATT, CDR2 SNEGSKA (reference sequence). The DNA of the CDR3 is TGCAGTGCCAAAAGGGGACTAGGGGTAGATACGCAGTATTTT. This codes for CSAKRGLGVDTQYF.

This clonotype was seen a handful of times. The J gene is TRBJ1-1, the V gene TRBV5-1; tentative D call: TRBD1 (6 bases). Trimming removed 0 bases at V and 0 bases at J, with 9 bases between. This CDR3 contains 15 residues. Germline lookup yields CDR1 SGHRS and CDR2 YFSETQ. CDR3: CASSLAQGMNTEAFF. CDR3 nucleotide sequence: TGCGCCAGCAGCTTGGCTCAGGGGATGAACACTGAAGCTTTCTTT.

The rearrangement links TRBV30 to TRBJ2-5; a weak D match, TRBD2 (5 bases). This CDR3 is 12 amino acids long. The germline V gene has CDR1 GTSNPN and CDR2 SVGIG (reference sequence). Trimming stripped 6 bases from V and 3 bases from J, with 11 bases between. The chain's CDR3 is CACPSAEETQYF. CDR3 coding DNA: TGTGCCTGCCCCTCAGCGGAAGAGACCCAGTACTTC.

Note on this clonotype: An end of the junction differs from the germline gene, which may be a read error. The chain links TRBV12-3 or TRBV12-4 to TRBJ2-3; TRBD1 aligns across 11 bases. This CDR3 region has 17 residues. CDR3 DNA: TGTGCCAGCAGTTTAACCTCTTGGACAGGGGGCCCAGATACGCAGTGTTTT. Encoded protein: CASSLTSWTGGPDTQCF.

This clonotype was seen many times. The chain combines TRBV28 with TRBJ1-5, with a weak D call TRBD1 (5 bases). Trimming removed 6 bases from V and 9 bases from J, with 18 bases in between. This CDR3 region has 14 residues. CDR1 and CDR2 (germline): MDHEN, SYDVKM. The DNA for the CDR3 is TGTGCCAGCAGATTTCCCGGGACCACCATGCCCCAGCATTTT. Protein: CASRFPGTTMPQHF.